The rows below give T cell receptor beta chains drawn from one sample of a study of shared clonotypes between healthy human individuals. Assay used: immunoSEQ multiplex PCR; TCRdb lists only in-frame clones, some missing. The repertoire holds about 490,000 clones, with 70% to 80% as singletons. The sequenced sample was PBMCs. Receptor source: a woman between 40 and 55 years old in good health. Some clones in this sample may be carry-over from other donors' samples. The CDR3 runs from the conserved cysteine through the conserved F or W. D genes are given only for firm matches. Size is omitted from some rows. Given values are once, few, many or a class for expanded clones.

TRBD2	TRBJ2-5	-	TRBV19	CASSGLAEETQYF	TGTGCCAGTAGCGGACTAGCAGAAGAGACCCAGTACTTC
-	TRBJ1-1	-	TRBV2	CASRRNTEAFF	TGTGCCAGCAGGAGGAACACTGAAGCTTTCTTT
-	TRBJ1-2	many	TRBV7-9	CASSDRDGDRGYTF	TGTGCCAGCAGCGACCGGGACGGCGATCGGGGCTACACCTTC
-	TRBJ1-1	-	TRBV7-2	CASSFDPKNTEAFF	TGTGCCAGCAGCTTTGACCCTAAGAACACTGAAGCTTTCTTT
TRBD1	TRBJ2-2	-	TRBV18	CASSPPGQGTLTGELFF	TGTGCCAGCTCACCACCGGGACAGGGAACTTTAACCGGGGAGCTGTTTTTT
-	TRBJ1-2	-	TRBV5-6	CASSPSGRARSYGYTF	TGTGCCAGCAGCCCAAGCGGCAGGGCGAGGAGCTATGGCTACACCTTC
TRBD2	TRBJ2-5	-	TRBV25-1	CASSQYGTAPGGTQYF	TGTGCCAGCAGTCAATACGGGACGGCTCCGGGGGGGACCCAGTACTTC
TRBD1	TRBJ2-7	-	TRBV5-4	CASSRQGYEQYF	TGTGCCAGCAGCCGACAGGGATACGAGCAGTACTTC
-	TRBJ2-5	few	TRBV18	CASSPLTTHSWETQYF	TGTGCCAGCTCACCACTTACTACTCATTCATGGGAGACCCAGTACTTC
TRBD2	TRBJ2-6	-	TRBV5-1	CASSPGLAGLQTGANVLTF	TGCGCCAGCAGCCCGGGACTAGCGGGCCTCCAGACAGGGGCCAACGTCCTGACTTTC
TRBD1	TRBJ1-2	-	TRBV29-1	CSVGQGVGYTF	TGCAGCGTTGGACAGGGAGTTGGCTACACCTTC
TRBD2	TRBJ2-1	-	TRBV5-1	CASSFGPSGNNEQFF	TGCGCCAGCAGCTTTGGTCCTAGCGGAAACAATGAGCAGTTCTTC
-	TRBJ2-7	once	TRBV28	CASSRVSGRVVEQYF	TGTGCCAGCAGCCGCGTGTCCGGCAGGGTGGTCGAGCAGTACTTC
-	TRBJ2-1	-	TRBV7-2	CASSLGAEHGWNEQFF	TGTGCCAGCAGCTTAGGAGCGGAACATGGGTGGAATGAGCAGTTCTTC
TRBD1	TRBJ1-2	-	TRBV7-8	CASSLGQGAPTTIYGYTF	TGTGCCAGCAGCTTGGGCCAGGGGGCACCCACAACCATTTATGGCTACACCTTC
-	TRBJ2-1	-	TRBV10-3	CAITEGNEQFF	TGTGCCATCACCGAGGGAAATGAGCAGTTCTTC
-	TRBJ1-5	once	TRBV6-5	CASIRATGYNQPQHF	TGTGCCAGCATCAGGGCGACAGGATACAATCAGCCCCAGCATTTT
-	TRBJ2-7	-	TRBV30	CAWSNLGGSSYEQYF	TGTGCCTGGAGTAATTTGGGCGGAAGCTCCTACGAGCAGTACTTC
-	TRBJ2-1	-	TRBV11-2	CASTEKNENNEQFF	TGTGCCAGCACCGAGAAAAACGAAAACAATGAGCAGTTCTTC
TRBD2	TRBJ2-7	-	TRBV27	CASSERETGEQYF	TGTGCCAGCAGTGAGCGGGAGACGGGAGAGCAGTACTTC
TRBD2	TRBJ2-7	few	TRBV5-4	CASSPNSGRTSYEQYF	TGTGCCAGCAGCCCCAATAGCGGGAGGACGTCCTACGAGCAGTACTTC
-	TRBJ2-7	-	TRBV11-2	CASSFRAVDSYEQYF	TGTGCCAGCAGCTTTAGGGCAGTCGACTCCTACGAGCAGTACTTC
-	TRBJ2-7	once	TRBV5-1	CAITRGPHRSYEQYF	TGCGCCATCACCCGGGGTCCCCATCGATCCTACGAGCAGTACTTC
TRBD1	TRBJ1-1	-	TRBV29-1	CSVEQKNNRGTEAFF	TGCAGCGTTGAACAAAAGAATAACAGGGGTACTGAAGCTTTCTTT
TRBD2	TRBJ2-5	few	TRBV19	CASSIRGLAGTEETQYF	TGTGCCAGTAGTATTCGAGGACTAGCGGGTACGGAAGAGACCCAGTACTTC
TRBD2	TRBJ2-5	-	TRBV7-3	CASSRLAGAGETQYF	TGTGCCAGCAGCAGATTAGCGGGAGCCGGGGAGACCCAGTACTTC
TRBD1	TRBJ1-5	-	TRBV30	CAWSGPGTGNQPQHF	TGTGCCTGGAGTGGACCAGGGACAGGGAATCAGCCCCAGCATTTT
-	TRBJ2-7	-	TRBV15	CATSRDFRGEQYF	TGTGCCACCAGCAGAGATTTCCGAGGGGAGCAGTACTTC
-	TRBJ2-1	-	TRBV5-1	CASSVMDRNNEQFF	TGCGCCAGCAGCGTTATGGACAGAAACAATGAGCAGTTCTTC
-	TRBJ1-1	-	TRBV27	CASSFGTANTEAFF	TGTGCCAGCAGTTTTGGTACAGCGAACACTGAAGCTTTCTTT
-	TRBJ2-3	-	TRBV29-1	CSVERTTDTQYF	TGCAGCGTTGAGCGGACCACAGATACGCAGTATTTT
-	TRBJ1-2	-	TRBV28	CASSLSSARIYGYTF	TGTGCCAGCAGCTTATCATCAGCCAGGATTTATGGCTACACCTTC
-	TRBJ1-1	-	TRBV16	CASSPQQGAGGAFF	TGTGCCAGCAGCCCTCAACAGGGTGCGGGGGGGGCTTTCTTT
-	TRBJ1-4	-	TRBV5-1	CASSPRATATNEKLFF	TGCGCCAGCAGCCCCCGGGCGACCGCAACTAATGAAAAACTGTTTTTT
TRBD1	TRBJ2-4	-	TRBV19	CASSMYGTGKNIQYF	TGTGCCAGTAGTATGTATGGGACAGGCAAAAACATTCAGTACTTC
-	TRBJ2-2	-	TRBV7-8	CASSLVHQVYNTGELFF	TGTGCCAGCAGTCTAGTTCACCAGGTGTACAATACCGGGGAGCTGTTTTTT
TRBD2	TRBJ2-7	-	TRBV7-2	CASSGGLAGHYEQYF	TGTGCCAGCAGCGGGGGACTAGCGGGACACTACGAGCAGTACTTC
-	TRBJ2-5	-	TRBV29-1	CSVEWGVVGETQYF	TGCAGCGTTGAATGGGGGGTAGTTGGAGAGACCCAGTACTTC
TRBD1	TRBJ1-2	few	TRBV19	CASSKGQGVGYGYTF	TGTGCCAGTAGTAAGGGACAGGGGGTCGGTTATGGCTACACCTTC
-	TRBJ2-7	few	TRBV4-2	CASSQAQGGGSYEQYF	TGTGCCAGCAGCCAAGCCCAGGGAGGTGGATCCTACGAGCAGTACTTC
-	TRBJ2-7	-	TRBV6-4	CASISPTTNYEQYF	TGTGCCAGCATCAGCCCCACGACCAACTACGAGCAGTACTTC
-	TRBJ2-7	-	TRBV21-1	CASSKGPPGLAGVEQYF	TGTGCCAGCAGCAAAGGACCCCCGGGACTAGCGGGAGTCGAGCAGTACTTC
-	TRBJ2-1	-	TRBV5-1	CASSLAGVEYNEQFF	TGCGCCAGCAGCTTGGCAGGGGTAGAGTACAATGAGCAGTTCTTC
-	TRBJ2-3	-	TRBV18	CASSPRSSTDTQYF	TGTGCCAGCTCACCACGATCCAGCACAGATACGCAGTATTTT
TRBD1	TRBJ1-2	-	TRBV10-1	CASSESRDRGLGGYTF	TGCGCCAGCAGTGAGTCGAGGGACAGGGGTCTAGGGGGCTACACCTTC
-	TRBJ2-3	-	TRBV18	CASSPGGRGSGTDTQYF	TGTGCCAGCTCACCAGGGGGCAGGGGCTCGGGCACAGATACGCAGTATTTT
TRBD2	TRBJ2-3	-	TRBV28	CASSGASGNTDTQYF	TGTGCCAGCAGTGGTGCTAGCGGAAACACAGATACGCAGTATTTT
-	TRBJ2-7	few	TRBV7-9	CASSFRLDSGSSQVYEQYF	TGTGCCAGCAGCTTTAGGTTAGACTCGGGGAGCTCCCAGGTCTACGAGCAGTACTTC
TRBD2	TRBJ2-1	-	TRBV27	CASSLRDYLSPKEQFF	TGTGCCAGCAGTTTAAGGGACTATCTTTCTCCCAAGGAGCAGTTCTTC
-	TRBJ2-1	-	TRBV9	CASSVATVGGGGLGGSYNEQFF	TGTGCCAGCAGCGTAGCTACGGTTGGAGGGGGCGGTTTGGGTGGCTCCTACAATGAGCAGTTCTTC
-	TRBJ1-2	once	TRBV28	CASSLWTAYYGYTF	TGTGCCAGCAGTTTATGGACAGCATACTATGGCTACACCTTC
-	TRBJ1-1	-	TRBV21-1	CASSPDGGMICTEAFF	TGTGCCAGCAGCCCGGACGGAGGGATGATCTGCACTGAAGCTTTCTTT
-	TRBJ1-5	-	TRBV30	CAWSGGTRSSNQPQHF	TGTGCCTGGAGCGGTGGGACAAGATCTAGCAATCAGCCCCAGCATTTT
TRBD1	TRBJ1-2	-	TRBV19	CASSYNPGTGGGYTF	TGTGCCAGTAGCTATAACCCCGGGACAGGCGGGGGCTACACCTTC
-	TRBJ2-7	-	TRBV7-9	CASATLGSYEQYF	TGTGCCAGCGCCACGCTAGGGTCCTACGAGCAGTACTTC